Listed below are T cell receptor beta chains from one sample, sequenced in a study of cytomegalovirus exposure and HLA in healthy donors. Some clones are missing from TCRdb's copy, which holds only in-frame ones; the method was immunoSEQ multiplex PCR. This table has fewer than 250,000 clones, over 75% appearing once. Source material: PBMCs. The receptors were gathered from a human donor in good health. Both conserved end residues are trimmed from each CDR3. A D gene is named only where the DNA matches it firmly. Clone size is shown for a subset of rows, as once, few, many or a class of expanded clone.

v_gene: TRBV4-3
abundance: .
len: 16
j_gene: TRBJ1-1
d_gene: .
CDR3aa: ASSQGSGGAVTRTEAF

v_gene: TRBV5-1
abundance: .
len: 15
j_gene: TRBJ1-2
d_gene: TRBD1
CDR3aa: ASSGGGQGAANYGYT

v_gene: TRBV9
abundance: .
len: 14
j_gene: TRBJ2-7
d_gene: TRBD2
CDR3aa: ASSPKAGAGPYEQY

v_gene: TRBV9
abundance: few
len: 13
j_gene: TRBJ2-7
d_gene: .
CDR3aa: ASSELGTAGYEQY

v_gene: TRBV5-4
abundance: few
len: 14
j_gene: TRBJ2-1
d_gene: TRBD2
CDR3aa: ASSRSSGRVNNEQF

v_gene: TRBV19
abundance: .
len: 13
j_gene: TRBJ1-5
d_gene: .
CDR3aa: ASSTLIQGYQPQH

v_gene: TRBV5-1
abundance: once
len: 12
j_gene: TRBJ2-7
d_gene: .
CDR3aa: ASSSGGLAYEQY

v_gene: TRBV27
abundance: .
len: 14
j_gene: TRBJ2-3
d_gene: TRBD2
CDR3aa: ASSQSGRVSTDTQY

v_gene: TRBV7-8
abundance: .
len: 12
j_gene: TRBJ1-5
d_gene: .
CDR3aa: ASSLQGSNQPQH

v_gene: TRBV10-3
abundance: few
len: 12
j_gene: TRBJ2-1
d_gene: .
CDR3aa: ASKYSDLYNEQF

v_gene: TRBV7-9
abundance: .
len: 11
j_gene: TRBJ1-4
d_gene: .
CDR3aa: ASSIGADEKLF

v_gene: TRBV5-1
abundance: .
len: 15
j_gene: TRBJ2-2
d_gene: TRBD1
CDR3aa: ASSHTTGPTNTGELF

v_gene: TRBV19
abundance: .
len: 9
j_gene: TRBJ2-3
d_gene: .
CDR3aa: ASRQGFAQY

v_gene: TRBV12-5
abundance: .
len: 18
j_gene: TRBJ1-3
d_gene: .
CDR3aa: ASGLVVTGVLPQGVNTIY

v_gene: TRBV4-1
abundance: .
len: 15
j_gene: TRBJ2-7
d_gene: TRBD1
CDR3aa: ASSQFRGQEPFYEQY

v_gene: TRBV19
abundance: .
len: 12
j_gene: TRBJ2-7
d_gene: TRBD1
CDR3aa: ASSPGQGFYEQY

v_gene: TRBV18
abundance: once
len: 15
j_gene: TRBJ2-1
d_gene: TRBD1
CDR3aa: ASSPAGQGISYNEQF

v_gene: TRBV4-3
abundance: .
len: 14
j_gene: TRBJ1-2
d_gene: .
CDR3aa: ASSQGRTSDNYGYT

v_gene: TRBV4-2
abundance: once
len: 15
j_gene: TRBJ2-5
d_gene: TRBD2
CDR3aa: ASRVGSGRSQQETQY

v_gene: TRBV5-1
abundance: .
len: 12
j_gene: TRBJ2-7
d_gene: .
CDR3aa: ASSARADSYEQY

v_gene: TRBV19
abundance: .
len: 13
j_gene: TRBJ2-7
d_gene: TRBD1
CDR3aa: ARNGQGTSSYEQY

v_gene: TRBV29-1
abundance: .
len: 13
j_gene: TRBJ2-7
d_gene: TRBD1
CDR3aa: SVEVGDTGGYEQY

v_gene: TRBV5-5
abundance: few
len: 13
j_gene: TRBJ2-5
d_gene: .
CDR3aa: ASSLGAGQQETQY

v_gene: TRBV10-3
abundance: .
len: 13
j_gene: TRBJ2-1
d_gene: TRBD2
CDR3aa: AISERAGVYNEQF

v_gene: TRBV2
abundance: .
len: 12
j_gene: TRBJ1-1
d_gene: .
CDR3aa: ASTLLVLNTEAF

v_gene: TRBV2
abundance: .
len: 10
j_gene: TRBJ2-7
d_gene: .
CDR3aa: ASGRDSYEQY

v_gene: TRBV10-3
abundance: .
len: 12
j_gene: TRBJ2-1
d_gene: .
CDR3aa: AISEEQNAGEQF

v_gene: TRBV2
abundance: .
len: 12
j_gene: TRBJ1-2
d_gene: .
CDR3aa: ASSVWPGNYGYT

v_gene: TRBV2
abundance: .
len: 15
j_gene: .
d_gene: TRBD2
CDR3aa: ASRKQQLAGEAYEQY

v_gene: TRBV10-3
abundance: .
len: 17
j_gene: TRBJ2-2
d_gene: TRBD1
CDR3aa: AISGTGTGTELNTGELF

v_gene: TRBV4-3
abundance: .
len: 13
j_gene: TRBJ2-7
d_gene: TRBD1
CDR3aa: ASSLGQGRSYEQY

v_gene: TRBV5-5
abundance: .
len: 10
j_gene: TRBJ1-2
d_gene: .
CDR3aa: ASSLGVYGYT

v_gene: TRBV7-8
abundance: .
len: 13
j_gene: TRBJ1-2
d_gene: TRBD1
CDR3aa: ASSLGQGASYGYT

v_gene: TRBV6-5
abundance: .
len: 14
j_gene: TRBJ2-7
d_gene: .
CDR3aa: ASSYLPDPGPLEQY

v_gene: TRBV4-1
abundance: .
len: 15
j_gene: TRBJ2-1
d_gene: TRBD2
CDR3aa: ASSQDLGGSSYNEQF

v_gene: TRBV27
abundance: .
len: 12
j_gene: TRBJ1-5
d_gene: .
CDR3aa: ASRRGGGNQPQH

v_gene: TRBV27
abundance: few
len: 13
j_gene: TRBJ2-5
d_gene: TRBD2
CDR3aa: ASSLSLAGEETQY

v_gene: TRBV5-6
abundance: .
len: 16
j_gene: TRBJ2-3
d_gene: .
CDR3aa: ASSLDRAEGFRTDTQY

v_gene: TRBV4-3
abundance: .
len: 13
j_gene: TRBJ2-1
d_gene: TRBD2
CDR3aa: ASSQGTSGYNEQF

v_gene: TRBV7-8
abundance: .
len: 14
j_gene: TRBJ1-4
d_gene: TRBD1
CDR3aa: ASSTLSQGAREKLF

v_gene: TRBV13
abundance: .
len: 10
j_gene: TRBJ2-3
d_gene: .
CDR3aa: ASSPSTDTQY

v_gene: TRBV27
abundance: .
len: 13
j_gene: TRBJ2-5
d_gene: TRBD2
CDR3aa: ASSKQLAGVETQY

v_gene: TRBV28
abundance: .
len: 12
j_gene: TRBJ1-2
d_gene: TRBD1
CDR3aa: ASFPGDRVMGYT

v_gene: TRBV6-6
abundance: .
len: 9
j_gene: TRBJ1-2
d_gene: .
CDR3aa: ASSLSNGYT

v_gene: TRBV6-1
abundance: .
len: 11
j_gene: TRBJ2-3
d_gene: .
CDR3aa: ASSEGARGTQY

v_gene: TRBV11-3
abundance: .
len: 13
j_gene: TRBJ2-1
d_gene: TRBD2
CDR3aa: ASSPTSGRRNEQF

v_gene: TRBV6-6
abundance: .
len: 10
j_gene: TRBJ1-5
d_gene: TRBD1
CDR3aa: ASSTGGQPQH

v_gene: TRBV19
abundance: .
len: 11
j_gene: TRBJ1-5
d_gene: TRBD1
CDR3aa: ASSTQGLQPQH

v_gene: TRBV27
abundance: .
len: 12
j_gene: TRBJ2-7
d_gene: TRBD2
CDR3aa: ASSFSGRSYEQY

v_gene: TRBV11-3
abundance: .
len: 11
j_gene: TRBJ1-1
d_gene: .
CDR3aa: ASSHGGNTEAF

v_gene: TRBV6-1
abundance: .
len: 12
j_gene: TRBJ2-7
d_gene: TRBD1
CDR3aa: ASITGTGGLEQY

v_gene: TRBV4-3
abundance: few
len: 12
j_gene: TRBJ2-2
d_gene: .
CDR3aa: ASSQECGSGELF

v_gene: TRBV7-3
abundance: .
len: 16
j_gene: TRBJ2-2
d_gene: TRBD1
CDR3aa: ASSFKSQWDRSTGELF

v_gene: TRBV2
abundance: .
len: 17
j_gene: TRBJ2-1
d_gene: .
CDR3aa: ASSRRSPLVAASYNEQF